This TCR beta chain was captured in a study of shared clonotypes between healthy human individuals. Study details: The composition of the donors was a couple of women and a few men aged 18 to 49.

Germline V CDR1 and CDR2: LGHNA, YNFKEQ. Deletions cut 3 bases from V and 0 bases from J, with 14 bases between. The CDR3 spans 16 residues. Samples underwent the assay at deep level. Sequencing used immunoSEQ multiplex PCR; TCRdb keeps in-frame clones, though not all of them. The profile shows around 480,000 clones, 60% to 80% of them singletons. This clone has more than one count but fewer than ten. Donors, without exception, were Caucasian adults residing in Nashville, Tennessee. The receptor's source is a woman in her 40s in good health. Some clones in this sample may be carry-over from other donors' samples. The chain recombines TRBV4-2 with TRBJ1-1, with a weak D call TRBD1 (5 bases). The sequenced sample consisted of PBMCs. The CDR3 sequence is CASSQAGEYMNTEAFF. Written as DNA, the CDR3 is TGTGCCAGCAGCCAGGCGGGGGAATATATGAACACTGAAGCTTTCTTT.